The source of this T cell receptor (beta chain) is a study of T-cell reconstitution after alpha-beta-depleted transplantation in children. As regards this clonotype: A read error may produce the germline difference seen at one junction end.

The CDR3 runs to 16 residues. Germline V gene sequence: CDR1 MGHRA, CDR2 YSYEKL. The TCRbeta library incorporated unique molecular identifiers. TCRdb analysed the PCR reads with MiXCR anew, one entry per CDR3 protein. The data show 300,000 or so distinct CDR3 sequences, more than 9% seen once. Sequences were derived from PBMCs from the stem cell graft donor, sampled from the stem cell graft. The chain employs TRBV4-1 and TRBJ2-2, with TRBD1 matching 10 bases. This clonotype was obtained from a human donor who donated a stem cell graft to a child with SCID. The CDR3 DNA follows: TGCGCCAGCAGCCGCGAGGGACAGGGGAACACCTGGGAGCTGTTTTTT. Translation gives CASSREGQGNTWELFF.